The sequence of this T cell receptor (beta chain) was determined in a study of blood T cell repertoires in COVID-19. Overall study: Samples representing acute and convalescent COVID-19 were sourced from the United States, Italy and Spain. PBMCs, B-cell-depleted T cells, or T cells were the source of the cDNA or gDNA that made up the material.

Some clones are missing from TCRdb's copy, which holds only in-frame ones; the method was immunoSEQ multiplex PCR. The sample includes 410,000 or so clones, 86% of them seen just once. The receptor was isolated from a woman in her thirties with active or convalescent COVID-19. The sequencing sample was made of peripheral blood.

The CDR3 DNA reads as TGTGCCAGTAGTATGATGGGGGGAGACACTGAAGCTTTCTTT. This translates into CASSMMGGDTEAFF. This sequence joins TRBV19 and TRBJ1-1; D might be TRBD1 (5 bases). CDR1 is LNHDA, CDR2 SQIVND, per germline (reference sequence). This CDR3 region has 14 residues. Trimming left V 3 bases short and J 3 bases short, with 11 bases between. Using reference TRBV19 and TRBJ1-1 for the parts outside the CDR3, the full variable domain is DGGITQSPKYLFRKEGQNVTLSCEQNLNHDAMYWYRQDPGQGLRLIYYSQIVNDFQKGDIAEGYSVSREKKESFPLTVTSAQKNPTAFYLCASSMMGGDTEAFFGQGTRLTVV.